The sequence of this T cell receptor (beta chain) was determined in a study of blood T cells in healthy people across ages. J was trimmed by 3 bases and V by 8 bases; bases with no gene match: 5. The germline CDR1 and CDR2 sequences are SNHLY and FYNNEI. The CDR3 is 14 residues long. The use of a sample-barcoded 5' primer and a J-beta primer mix characterized a second PCR of about 7 to 12 cycles. TCRdb passed the 5' RACE reads through MiXCR, listing each CDR3 protein once. The sample holds about 1.5 million distinct CDR3 sequences, under 55% seen once. Ten or more counts support this clonotype. Sequencing was carried out using blood. The sequence was collected from a young woman in good health. This rearrangement joins TRBV2 to TRBJ2-3; 10 bases fit TRBD1. This CDR3 is CASRQGAGTDTQYF. CDR3 in DNA: TGTGCCAGCCGACAGGGGGCCGGAACAGATACGCAGTATTTT.